This T cell receptor beta chain was retrieved from a study of cytomegalovirus exposure and HLA in healthy donors. This CDR3 region has 15 residues. CDR1 and CDR2 (germline): SGHRS, YFSETQ. Trimming pared 0 bases from V and 2 bases from J, leaving 10 bases between. Study-wide points: A reported reduction in N-insertions relative to the approximately 640-donor mean was seen in an Asian-associated ancestry cluster in a later analysis. Segments of the TCR beta V type were, in most cases, productive about 90% or about 30% of the time in an earlier analysis. Cytomegalovirus status, reportedly, was diagnosed with high specificity and sensitivity by the classifier.

The PCR ran on 60 Vbeta and 13 Jbeta primers. Using immunoSEQ multiplex PCR, the repertoire was profiled, and TCRdb retains in-frame clones only, with some absent. The table lists under 200,000 clones, roughly 83% of them singletons. As for this clone: Its antigen remains unknown.

The sample taken for sequencing was PBMCs. This clonotype originated in a man aged 25 to 45 in good health and CMV-seronegative. V usage is TRBV5-1 and J usage is TRBJ2-3; weak D call: TRBD1 (6 bases). CDR3 DNA sequence: TGCGCCAGCAGCTTGGACAGGGTCGACACAGATACGCAGTATTTT. It codes for CASSLDRVDTDTQYF.